A selection of T cell receptor beta chains follows, all from one sample in a study of spatial heterogeneity in lung cancer. TCRdb recomputed calls from the 5' RACE reads with MiXCR, one row per CDR3 protein. In the table there are about 3,000 distinct CDR3 sequences, roughly 6% of which are singletons. Sequences were derived from lung tumor tissue, sampled at surgery. The receptors originated from a male donor with early-stage non-small cell lung cancer. Both conserved end residues are part of each CDR3. The D gene is left open where the match is weak. Size values are once, few and many counts, or a class for expanded clones, and some rows have none.

V gene: TRBV6-5
J gene: TRBJ2-2
clone size: medium-sized
D gene: -
CDR3 protein: CASSYSKGFVTGELFF
CDR3 DNA: TGTGCCAGCAGTTACTCGAAGGGTTTCGTAACCGGGGAGCTGTTTTTT

V gene: TRBV7-9
J gene: TRBJ1-1
clone size: medium-sized
D gene: -
CDR3 protein: CASSPQRTAAEAFF
CDR3 DNA: TGTGCCAGCAGCCCACAGAGGACTGCAGCTGAAGCTTTCTTT

V gene: TRBV29-1
J gene: TRBJ1-2
clone size: many
D gene: -
CDR3 protein: CSVRLSLSYGYTF
CDR3 DNA: TGCAGCGTCCGATTATCCCTGTCCTATGGCTACACCTTC

V gene: TRBV20-1
J gene: TRBJ1-1
clone size: many
D gene: -
CDR3 protein: CSARVRGTTEAFF
CDR3 DNA: TGCAGTGCTAGAGTGAGGGGAACCACTGAAGCTTTCTTT

V gene: TRBV5-5
J gene: TRBJ1-5
clone size: medium-sized
D gene: -
CDR3 protein: CASSFRDGSNQPQHF
CDR3 DNA: TGTGCCAGCAGCTTCCGGGACGGTAGCAATCAGCCCCAGCATTTT

V gene: TRBV11-2
J gene: TRBJ2-3
clone size: hyperexpanded
D gene: TRBD2
CDR3 protein: CASSLDASGTLDTQYF
CDR3 DNA: TGTGCCAGCAGCTTAGATGCTAGCGGGACGTTGGATACGCAGTATTTT

V gene: TRBV7-9
J gene: TRBJ2-7
clone size: medium-sized
D gene: -
CDR3 protein: CASSPPGVAATYEQYF
CDR3 DNA: TGTGCCAGCAGCCCCCCCGGGGTAGCGGCCACCTACGAGCAGTACTTC

V gene: TRBV5-6
J gene: TRBJ1-1
clone size: many
D gene: -
CDR3 protein: CASSPGLGTEAFF
CDR3 DNA: TGTGCCAGCAGCCCTGGGCTCGGCACTGAAGCTTTCTTT

V gene: TRBV15
J gene: TRBJ2-1
clone size: medium-sized
D gene: -
CDR3 protein: CATSRDRLGPYNEQFF
CDR3 DNA: TGTGCCACCAGCAGAGATCGACTAGGTCCCTACAATGAGCAGTTCTTC

V gene: TRBV29-1
J gene: TRBJ2-2
clone size: many
D gene: -
CDR3 protein: CSVEARAGELFF
CDR3 DNA: TGCAGCGTTGAAGCGAGGGCCGGGGAGCTGTTTTTT

V gene: TRBV27
J gene: TRBJ1-1
clone size: many
D gene: -
CDR3 protein: CASSTGLNTEAFF
CDR3 DNA: TGTGCCAGCAGTACAGGTCTGAACACTGAAGCTTTCTTT

V gene: TRBV5-4
J gene: TRBJ2-5
clone size: medium-sized
D gene: TRBD2
CDR3 protein: CASSPSSGRGRETQYF
CDR3 DNA: TGTGCCAGCAGCCCAAGCAGCGGGAGGGGACGCGAGACCCAGTACTTC

V gene: TRBV27
J gene: TRBJ1-2
clone size: medium-sized
D gene: TRBD1
CDR3 protein: CASSSLSGQGTRYGYTF
CDR3 DNA: TGTGCCAGCAGTTCCTTATCCGGACAGGGAACCCGCTATGGCTACACCTTC

V gene: TRBV7-9
J gene: TRBJ2-7
clone size: many
D gene: -
CDR3 protein: CASSFPSAGSSYEQYF
CDR3 DNA: TGTGCCAGCAGCTTTCCTTCGGCGGGTAGCTCCTACGAGCAGTACTTC

V gene: TRBV24-1
J gene: TRBJ2-3
clone size: few
D gene: -
CDR3 protein: CATRTGGSTDTQYF
CDR3 DNA: TGTGCCACCAGAACGGGCGGAAGCACAGATACGCAGTATTTT

V gene: TRBV7-9
J gene: TRBJ2-5
clone size: -
D gene: TRBD2
CDR3 protein: CASSLDSGGQETQYF
CDR3 DNA: TGTGCCAGCAGCTTAGACAGCGGGGGCCAAGAGACCCAGTACTTC

V gene: TRBV30
J gene: TRBJ2-7
clone size: many
D gene: TRBD1
CDR3 protein: CAWNIRGRSYEQYF
CDR3 DNA: TGTGCCTGGAACATAAGGGGGCGCAGTTACGAGCAGTACTTC

V gene: TRBV28
J gene: TRBJ1-5
clone size: few
D gene: -
CDR3 protein: CASSSLLFGNNQPQHF
CDR3 DNA: TGTGCCAGCAGTTCACTACTCTTTGGGAACAATCAGCCCCAGCATTTT

V gene: TRBV4-1
J gene: TRBJ1-4
clone size: medium-sized
D gene: -
CDR3 protein: CASSQAGGAGEKLFF
CDR3 DNA: TGCGCCAGCAGCCAGGCCGGGGGGGCTGGTGAAAAACTGTTTTTT

V gene: TRBV7-2
J gene: TRBJ2-1
clone size: many
D gene: TRBD2
CDR3 protein: CASSPAGGGGAYEQFF
CDR3 DNA: TGTGCCAGCAGCCCCGCCGGGGGCGGGGGGGCTTATGAGCAGTTCTTC

V gene: TRBV6-5
J gene: TRBJ2-3
clone size: few
D gene: TRBD2
CDR3 protein: CASSYSPGGGTDTQYF
CDR3 DNA: TGTGCCAGCAGTTACTCTCCCGGGGGGGGCACAGATACGCAGTATTTT

V gene: TRBV6-5
J gene: TRBJ2-6
clone size: medium-sized
D gene: -
CDR3 protein: CASSYGTGANVLTF
CDR3 DNA: TGTGCCAGCAGTTACGGTACTGGGGCCAACGTCCTGACTTTC

V gene: TRBV7-8
J gene: TRBJ2-7
clone size: many
D gene: -
CDR3 protein: CASSSGAYEQYF
CDR3 DNA: TGTGCCAGCAGCTCGGGGGCCTACGAGCAGTACTTC

V gene: TRBV7-2
J gene: TRBJ2-3
clone size: -
D gene: -
CDR3 protein: CASSLELVDTQYF
CDR3 DNA: TGTGCCAGCAGCTTAGAACTAGTTGATACGCAGTATTTT

V gene: TRBV7-6
J gene: TRBJ2-1
clone size: -
D gene: TRBD1
CDR3 protein: CASTLGTGAEQFF
CDR3 DNA: TGTGCCAGCACCCTCGGAACAGGGGCTGAGCAGTTCTTC

V gene: TRBV20-1
J gene: TRBJ2-3
clone size: many
D gene: -
CDR3 protein: CSASPRGATGFDTQYF
CDR3 DNA: TGCAGTGCTTCCCCCCGGGGGGCCACTGGGTTTGATACGCAGTATTTT

V gene: TRBV3-1
J gene: TRBJ2-2
clone size: medium-sized
D gene: -
CDR3 protein: CASSQDWTGELFF
CDR3 DNA: TGTGCCAGCAGCCAAGATTGGACCGGGGAGCTGTTTTTT